This TCR beta chain came from a study of shared clonotypes between healthy human individuals. This CDR3 spans 14 amino acids. V shed 0 bases and J shed 0 bases, with 5 bases lying between them. Germline V gene data show CDR1 as SGHRS and CDR2 as YFSETQ. Study processing details: Filtering of immunoSEQ junctional sequences could not match full-length read filtering. TCRdb's table, derived via immunoSEQ multiplex PCR, lists solely in-frame clones and lacks some. For V, J and clone size, that table is used; D and trimming come from the DNA. Of 2,500,000 or so clones listed, approximately 92% were seen once; the top ten hold 0.13% to 0.15%. About this clone: What it binds is not known. This sample includes further DNA sequences coding for the same CDR3.

Study findings and constraints: Represented genetic and exposure-history diversity was restricted by having few donors. Researchers found naive subsets generally carried larger estimated richness than memory subsets. Among donors, the sharing of clonotypes was expected to be influenced by sequencing depth.

This chain uses TRBV5-1 with TRBJ2-3; D is unclear. The receptor comes from a young man in good health. Sequenced: naive CD4+ T cells sorted from blood. The subset denotes: CD45RA+ positively selected. The CDR3 spells CASSLASSTDTQYF. The CDR3 DNA follows: TGCGCCAGCAGCTTGGCGTCTAGCACAGATACGCAGTATTTT.